The 19 T cell receptor beta chains listed next were all sequenced from one sample in a study of molecular identifiers for immune sequencing clone quantification. TCRdb reanalysed the PCR reads using MiXCR and keeps one entry per CDR3 protein. The sample shows approximately 550,000 distinct CDR3 sequences, under 30% of them seen only once. What was sequenced was naive CD8+ T cells from blood, with Jurkat cell RNA spiked in. The subset was: FACS-sorted CD8+CD4-CCR7+CD45RA+ naive T cells. These receptors were collected from a human donor in good health. Some libraries in this study had Jurkat cell RNA spiked in.

The rearrangement joins TRBV20-1 to TRBJ2-6; no firm D call. The germline V gene has CDR1 DFQATT and CDR2 SNEGSKA (reference sequence). The CDR3 has 16 residues. Between the trimmed V and J ends, which lost 4 bases and 2 bases, there was a span of 15 bases. The CDR3 sequence is CSAIRSSGAGANVLTF. In DNA, the CDR3 is TGCAGTGCTATCAGGTCAAGTGGAGCTGGGGCCAACGTCCTGACTTTC.

The J gene is TRBJ1-5, the V gene TRBV27; no firm D call. Trimming cost V 2 bases and J 3 bases, with 5 bases left between them. Germline loops: CDR1 MNHEY, CDR2 SMNVEV (reference sequence). This CDR3 comprises 13 residues. The CDR3 sequence is CASSLQFNQPQHF. CDR3 nucleotide sequence: TGTGCCAGCAGTTTACAATTCAATCAGCCCCAGCATTTT.

As to this clonotype: A junction end diverges from the germline sequence, so it may reflect a read error. This chain connects TRBV6-1 to TRBJ2-1, with 8 bases lining up with TRBD2. CDR1 is MNHNS, CDR2 SASEGT, per germline. The CDR3 extends over 16 amino acids. The CDR3 nucleotides read TGTACCAGCAGTCCCGGGACTAGGATCTCCTACAATGAGCAGTTCTTC. Translated: CTSSPGTRISYNEQFF.

This clonotype was picked up many times. The chain couples TRBV29-1 to TRBJ2-3, with D unresolved. This CDR3 region has 13 residues. V lost 3 bases to trimming and J lost 3 bases, with 10 bases between them. The germline V gene encodes CDR1 SQVTM and CDR2 ANQGSEA. CDR3 coding DNA: TGCAGCGTTGATGGGGTTGGTACAGATACGCAGTATTTT. This gives the protein CSVDGVGTDTQYF.

This clonotype was detected a few times. The chain has TRBV9 and TRBJ2-2, with 8 positions matching TRBD1. The V segment lost 2 bases and the J segment 4 bases; nucleotides outside the gene matches: 4. Per germline, CDR1 SGDLS and CDR2 YYNGEE. The CDR3 has 15 residues. The DNA for the CDR3 is TGTGCCAGCAGCGTCCAGGGGGCGCTCACCGGGGAGCTGTTTTTT. This sequence encodes CASSVQGALTGELFF.

This chain connects TRBV12-3 or TRBV12-4 to TRBJ2-7; 7 bases agree with TRBD1. V lost 6 bases to trimming and J lost 2 bases; unmatched junction nucleotides: 4. The CDR3 spans 13 residues. In DNA form, the CDR3 reads TGTGCCAGCAGGAAAACAGGGGCCTACGAGCAGTACTTC. Protein product: CASRKTGAYEQYF.

Worth noting for this clonotype: One junction end disagrees with the germline gene, perhaps due to a read error. The chain couples TRBV7-9 to TRBJ2-7; D gene uncertain. The CDR3 totals 15 residues. The germline gives CDR1 SEHNR, CDR2 FQNEAQ (reference sequence). CDR3 coding DNA: TGTGCCAGCAGCCCTGTAAACTGGGCACTATACGAGCAGTGCTTC. Protein: CASSPVNWALYEQCF.

This clonotype was observed at least ten times. The J gene is TRBJ1-1, the V gene TRBV4-1; possible D gene TRBD1, 5 bases. Germline V gives CDR1 MGHRA, CDR2 YSYEKL. The CDR3 totals 15 residues. V was pared by 0 bases and J by 4 bases, with 12 bases between. The CDR3 nucleotides read TGCGCCAGCAGCCAAGACGTTAGGGGAGGCACTGAAGCTTTCTTT. Encoded protein: CASSQDVRGGTEAFF.

A few counts support this clonotype. The genes are TRBV20-1 and TRBJ2-7; D gene uncertain. Looked up from germline, CDR1 is DFQATT and CDR2 is SNEGSKA (reference sequence). The CDR3 is 11 amino acids. V was shortened by 4 bases and J by 4 bases, with 8 bases between the two germline ends. CDR3 sequence: CSAKEGYEQYF. The DNA of the CDR3 is TGCAGTGCTAAAGAAGGATACGAGCAGTACTTC.

As concerns this clonotype: This may come from a read error, since a much larger clone is one base off. This chain links TRBV28 with TRBJ1-1; D is possibly TRBD1 (6 bases). CDR1 is MDHEN and CDR2 is SYDVKM in the germline V gene. The CDR3 covers 15 residues. Trimming stripped 8 bases from V and 4 bases from J, with 20 bases between. CDR3 sequence reads: CASGPDSPRSTEAFF. The CDR3 coding sequence is TGTGCCAGCGGACCGGACAGCCCCAGGTCCACTGAAGCTTTCTTT.

This clonotype turned up a few times. The V and J genes are TRBV27 and TRBJ2-7, with 14 bases matching TRBD2. Trimming cost V 5 bases and J 6 bases; bases outside gene matches: 15. Germline values: CDR1 MNHEY, CDR2 SMNVEV (reference sequence). The CDR3 sequence is 18 residues long. In DNA, the CDR3 is TGTGCCAGCAGTACGGCGGACCCGGGACTAGCGGGAGTCTCCGAGCAGTACTTC. Amino acids: CASSTADPGLAGVSEQYF.

The chain carries TRBV27 and TRBJ1-5; D gene uncertain. Trimming took off 5 bases at V and 9 bases at J, with 14 bases between the two ends. The CDR3 length is 13 residues. Germline V CDR1 and CDR2: MNHEY, SMNVEV (reference sequence). The CDR3 loop reads CASSPILPGPQHF. In DNA form, the CDR3 reads TGTGCCAGCAGTCCAATCTTACCCGGGCCCCAGCATTTT.

The rearrangement links TRBV30 to TRBJ1-2; TRBD1 matches 8 bases. CDR1 and CDR2 from the germline V gene are GTSNPN and SVGIG (reference sequence). V was pared by 7 bases and J by 2 bases, with 6 bases of the junction left unmatched. CDR3 length equals 13 residues. The CDR3 sequence is CAYDRDRNYGYTF. The CDR3 DNA reads as TGTGCCTATGACCGGGACAGGAACTATGGCTACACCTTC.

Of note for this clonotype: A much more abundant neighbour one base away suggests this may be a read error. This chain joins TRBV16 and TRBJ1-4; D not resolved. Trimming pared 4 bases from V and 10 bases from J, leaving 10 bases between. This CDR3 has 12 residues. The germline V gene encodes CDR1 KGHSY and CDR2 FQNENV. The CDR3 reads CASSRSALKLFF. CDR3 nucleotide sequence: TGTGCCAGCAGCCGATCGGCCCTAAAACTGTTTTTT. The variable domain in full, completed from reference TRBV16 and TRBJ1-4, reads GEEVAQTPKHLVRGEGQKAKLYCAPIKGHSYVFWYQQVLKNEFKFLISFQNENVFDETGMPKERFSAKCLPNSPCSLEIQATKLEDSAVYFCASSRSALKLFFGSGTQLSVL.

Ten or more counts support this clonotype. The V call is TRBV28, the J call TRBJ2-7; D possibly corresponds to TRBD2 (5 bases). Germline-derived CDR1 and CDR2 are MDHEN and SYDVKM. V shed 8 bases and J shed 3 bases, with 14 bases lying between them. The CDR3 is made up of 13 amino acids. CDR3 sequence (DNA): TGTGCCAGCCTCGAGCGGCTCGGCTACGAGCAGTACTTC. Amino acid sequence: CASLERLGYEQYF.

The V call is TRBV7-8, the J call TRBJ1-5; D is unresolved. Per germline, CDR1 SGHVS and CDR2 FQNEAQ. V shed 0 bases and J shed 3 bases, with 12 bases lying between them. This CDR3 is built from 16 residues. CDR3: CASSLAPSGSNQPQHF. CDR3 bases: TGTGCCAGCAGCTTAGCGCCGTCGGGGTCCAATCAGCCCCAGCATTTT.

This clonotype was counted a few times. CDR3 protein: CAWSGRFPEQYF. In DNA form, the CDR3 reads TGTGCCTGGAGCGGACGGTTCCCCGAGCAGTACTTC. This chain joins TRBV30 and TRBJ2-7; D remains unclear. The CDR3 contains 12 residues. CDR1 and CDR2 (germline): GTSNPN, SVGIG (reference sequence). V was pared by 3 bases and J by 6 bases, with 12 bases between.

The V and J genes are TRBV30 and TRBJ2-1; 9 bases match TRBD2. CDR3 length: 14 residues. In germline, CDR1 is GTSNPN, CDR2 SVGIG (reference sequence). With 2 bases clipped from V and 8 bases from J, the junction kept 7 bases outside the gene matches. The CDR3 DNA is TGTGCCTGGAGTTTAGCGGGGGTCTCGGATGAGCAGTTCTTC. Translating it yields CAWSLAGVSDEQFF.

The chain carries TRBV29-1 and TRBJ1-1; the match to TRBD1 covers 9 bases. Trimming at V came to 8 bases and at J to 1 base, leaving 14 bases not matched to a gene. This CDR3 has 16 residues. The germline gives CDR1 SQVTM, CDR2 ANQGSEA. CDR3 DNA sequence: TGCAGCCTTCTTGGGTTACCGGGACAGGGGAACACTGAAGCTTTCTTT. This codes for CSLLGLPGQGNTEAFF.